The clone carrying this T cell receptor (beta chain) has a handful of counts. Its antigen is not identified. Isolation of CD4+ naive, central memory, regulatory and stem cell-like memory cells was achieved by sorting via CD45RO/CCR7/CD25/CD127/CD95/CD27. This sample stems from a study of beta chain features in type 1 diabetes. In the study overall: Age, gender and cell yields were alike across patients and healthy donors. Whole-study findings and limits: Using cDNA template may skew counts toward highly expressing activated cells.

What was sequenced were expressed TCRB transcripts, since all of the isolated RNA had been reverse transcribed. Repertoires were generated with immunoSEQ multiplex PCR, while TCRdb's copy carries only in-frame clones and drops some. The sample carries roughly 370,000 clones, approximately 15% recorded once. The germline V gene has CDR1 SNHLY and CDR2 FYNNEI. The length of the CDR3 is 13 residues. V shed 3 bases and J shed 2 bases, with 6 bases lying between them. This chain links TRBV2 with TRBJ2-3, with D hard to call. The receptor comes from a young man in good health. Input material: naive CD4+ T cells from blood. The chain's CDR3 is CASSDGYTDTQYF. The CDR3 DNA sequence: TGTGCCAGCAGTGATGGGTACACAGATACGCAGTATTTT. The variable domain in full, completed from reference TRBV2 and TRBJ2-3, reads EPEVTQTPSHQVTQMGQEVILRCVPISNHLYFYWYRQILGQKVEFLVSFYNNEISEKSEIFDDQFSVERPDGSNFTLKIRSTKLEDSAMYFCASSDGYTDTQYFGPGTRLTVL.